The clone carrying this T cell receptor beta chain occurred many times. The antigen is undetermined. The CDR3 sequence is 13 residues long. Trimming removed 0 bases from V and 9 bases from J, with 12 bases in between. CDR1 and CDR2 (germline): DFQATT, SNEGSKA (reference sequence). A 5'RACE template-switching step, the method used to make TCR cDNA, added a universal primer site and UMIs. MiXCR, applied by TCRdb to the 5' RACE reads, yields one record per CDR3 protein. This sample has a few hundred thousand distinct CDR3 sequences; 8.7% occur once, and the top ten carry around 17%. This sample stems from a study of T cells after yellow fever vaccination. Study-wide results and caveats: Weaker overall was a secondary response that nonetheless peaked faster, on day 5 versus 15. Any FACS-sorted repertoire could hold abundant clonotypes that contaminate it from the bulk population. The booster saw the reappearance of most primary-vaccination clones (nearly 98% CD4, roughly 87% CD8).

The clonotype comes from a man aged 18 to 30 who received the YFV17D yellow fever vaccine. V usage is TRBV20-1 and J usage is TRBJ2-1; no clear D. The source was PBMCs, collected on the day of the first yellow fever vaccination. CDR3 region: CSARDQPGPEQFF. CDR3 sequence (DNA): TGCAGTGCTAGAGACCAGCCCGGGCCTGAGCAGTTCTTC.